This TCR beta chain was identified in a study of cytomegalovirus exposure and HLA in healthy donors. With respect to this clone: Its antigen is unknown.

Produced via immunoSEQ multiplex PCR; TCRdb's table is partial and in-frame only. In the table there are more than 95,000 clones, 90% to 95% of which are singletons. The donors were part of the validation cohort, which consisted of roughly 110 subjects and was separate from the first cohort of 666 subjects. Study observations and caveats: According to the study, about 180 TCR beta chains were cytomegalovirus-associated. The classifier, whose performance was assessed in both the original and validation cohorts, reportedly diagnosed cytomegalovirus status with high specificity and sensitivity. According to a later analysis, TCR clusters from the first cohort tended to co-occur in the 90 to 150 validation repertoires.

Germline CDR1 is MDHEN and CDR2 is SYDVKM. The V and J ends lost 7 bases and 6 bases respectively, with 15 bases between them. CDR3 length: 13 amino acids. This chain connects TRBV28 to TRBJ1-1; no definite D call. The sample consisted of PBMCs. The receptor's source is a young woman in good health and CMV-seronegative. The CDR3 sequence: CASISPGRAEAFF. The CDR3 nucleotides are TGTGCCAGCATTTCGCCGGGGAGGGCTGAAGCTTTCTTT. Supplemented by reference TRBV28 and TRBJ1-1, the full variable domain reads DVKVTQSSRYLVKRTGEKVFLECVQDMDHENMFWYRQDPGLGLRLIYFSYDVKMKEKGDIPEGYSVSREKKERFSLILESASTNQTSMYLCASISPGRAEAFFGQGTRLTVV.